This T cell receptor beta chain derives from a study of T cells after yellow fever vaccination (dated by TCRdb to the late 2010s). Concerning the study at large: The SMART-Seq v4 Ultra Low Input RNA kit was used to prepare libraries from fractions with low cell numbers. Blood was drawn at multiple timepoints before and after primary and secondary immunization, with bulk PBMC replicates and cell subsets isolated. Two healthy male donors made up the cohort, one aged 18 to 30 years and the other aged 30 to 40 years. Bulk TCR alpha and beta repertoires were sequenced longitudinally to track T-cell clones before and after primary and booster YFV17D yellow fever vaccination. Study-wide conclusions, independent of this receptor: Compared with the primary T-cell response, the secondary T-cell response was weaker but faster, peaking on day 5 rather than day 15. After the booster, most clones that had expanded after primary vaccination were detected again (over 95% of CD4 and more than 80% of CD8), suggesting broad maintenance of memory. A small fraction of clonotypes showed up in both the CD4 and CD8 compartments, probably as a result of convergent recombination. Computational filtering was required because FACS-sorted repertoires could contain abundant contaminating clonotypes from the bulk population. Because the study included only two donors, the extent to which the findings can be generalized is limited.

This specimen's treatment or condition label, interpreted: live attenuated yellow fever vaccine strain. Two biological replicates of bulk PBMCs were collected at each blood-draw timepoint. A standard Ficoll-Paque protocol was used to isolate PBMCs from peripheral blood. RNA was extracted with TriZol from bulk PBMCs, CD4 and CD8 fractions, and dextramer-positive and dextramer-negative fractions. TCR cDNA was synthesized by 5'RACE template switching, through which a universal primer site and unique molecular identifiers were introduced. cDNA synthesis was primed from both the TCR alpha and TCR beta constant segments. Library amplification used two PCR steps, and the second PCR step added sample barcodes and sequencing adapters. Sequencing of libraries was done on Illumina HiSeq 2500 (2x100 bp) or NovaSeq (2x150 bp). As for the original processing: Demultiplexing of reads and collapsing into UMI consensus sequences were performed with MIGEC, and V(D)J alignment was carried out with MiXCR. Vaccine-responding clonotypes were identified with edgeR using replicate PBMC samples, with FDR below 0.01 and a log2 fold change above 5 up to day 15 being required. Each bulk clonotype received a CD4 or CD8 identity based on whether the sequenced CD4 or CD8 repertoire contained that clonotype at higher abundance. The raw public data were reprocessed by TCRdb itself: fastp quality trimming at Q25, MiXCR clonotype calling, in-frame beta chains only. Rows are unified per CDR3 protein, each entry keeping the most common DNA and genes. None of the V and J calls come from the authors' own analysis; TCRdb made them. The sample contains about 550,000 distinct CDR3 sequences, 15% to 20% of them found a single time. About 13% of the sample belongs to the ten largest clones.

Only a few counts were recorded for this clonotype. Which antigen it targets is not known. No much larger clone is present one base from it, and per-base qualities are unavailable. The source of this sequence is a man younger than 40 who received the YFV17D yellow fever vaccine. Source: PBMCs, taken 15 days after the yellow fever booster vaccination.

This receptor carries the CDR3 CASTSTAGFYEQYF. At the DNA level, the sequence is TGTGCCAGCACTTCAACAGCGGGATTTTACGAGCAGTACTTC. Here the chain combines TRBV5-6 and TRBJ2-7; 7 nucleotides in the junction match TRBD2. The CDR3 contains 14 residues, cysteine and phenylalanine counted. Of all the DNA, just the CDR3 is kept, 42 bases in frame from base 1. V trim: 6 bases; J trim: 4 bases; unmatched bases: 10. The germline V gene supplies CDR1 SGHDT and CDR2 YYEEEE.